Listed below are T cell receptor beta chains from one sample, sequenced in a study of shared clonotypes between healthy human individuals. TCRdb's copy holds only in-frame clones and misses some; the assay was immunoSEQ multiplex PCR. The sample lists about 490,000 clones, roughly 80% occurring once. Sequencing was carried out using PBMCs. The receptors shown here come from a woman aged 35 to 49 in good health. Some clones in this sample may be carry-over from other donors' samples. CDR3s include the opening cysteine and the closing phenylalanine or tryptophan. A D gene is named only where the DNA matches it firmly. Clone sizes are given selectively: once, few, many, or a class where the clone is expanded.

D gene: .; V gene: TRBV10-3; clone size: .; J gene: TRBJ1-5; CDR3 DNA: TGTGCCATCAGTGAGGGACACCAATCTGATCAGCCCCAGCATTTT; CDR3 protein: CAISEGHQSDQPQHF
D gene: .; V gene: TRBV4-3; clone size: few; J gene: TRBJ2-2; CDR3 DNA: TGCGCCAGCAGCCAGGAACTCTCCGGGGAGCTGTTTTTT; CDR3 protein: CASSQELSGELFF
D gene: TRBD2; V gene: TRBV5-1; clone size: .; J gene: TRBJ2-2; CDR3 DNA: TGCGCCAGCAGCTGGTCTGTACTAGCGGGAGCCCCCGGGGAGCTGTTTTTT; CDR3 protein: CASSWSVLAGAPGELFF
D gene: TRBD1; V gene: TRBV5-5; clone size: .; J gene: TRBJ2-2; CDR3 DNA: TGTGCCAGCAGCGGCAGACAGGGCGGGAACACCGGGGAGCTGTTTTTT; CDR3 protein: CASSGRQGGNTGELFF
D gene: .; V gene: TRBV29-1; clone size: .; J gene: TRBJ2-3; CDR3 DNA: TGCAGCGTGGCACAGGGTTACACAGATACGCAGTATTTT; CDR3 protein: CSVAQGYTDTQYF
D gene: .; V gene: TRBV11-3; clone size: .; J gene: TRBJ2-1; CDR3 DNA: TGTGCCAGCAGCAAAACAGGGACCGGTGAGCAGTTCTTC; CDR3 protein: CASSKTGTGEQFF
D gene: .; V gene: TRBV10-1; clone size: .; J gene: TRBJ1-5; CDR3 DNA: TGCGCCAGCAGTGTTGGGGCGAGCAATCAGCCCCAGCATTTT; CDR3 protein: CASSVGASNQPQHF
D gene: TRBD2; V gene: TRBV5-1; clone size: .; J gene: TRBJ2-1; CDR3 DNA: TGCGCCAGCAGCCCTAGCGGTTTTAATGAGCAGTTCTTC; CDR3 protein: CASSPSGFNEQFF
D gene: .; V gene: TRBV28; clone size: many; J gene: TRBJ2-3; CDR3 DNA: TGTGCCAGCAGTTTCACCCGGCCTGCGATCGAACTAGCTCGAGTCCCCACAGATACGCAGTATTTT; CDR3 protein: CASSFTRPAIELARVPTDTQYF
D gene: TRBD1; V gene: TRBV27; clone size: .; J gene: TRBJ2-3; CDR3 DNA: TGTGCCAGCAGTCCCGGGACAGGGGGCTTCACAGATACGCAGTATTTT; CDR3 protein: CASSPGTGGFTDTQYF
D gene: .; V gene: TRBV5-1; clone size: few; J gene: TRBJ2-2; CDR3 DNA: TGCGCCAGCAGCTTGGGGATGGAGGGCTGGTACGCCGGGGAGCTGTTTTTT; CDR3 protein: CASSLGMEGWYAGELFF
D gene: .; V gene: TRBV5-1; clone size: .; J gene: TRBJ2-3; CDR3 DNA: TGCGCCAGCAGCTTGACCGGGGCTATAAGCACAGATACGCAGTATTTT; CDR3 protein: CASSLTGAISTDTQYF
D gene: .; V gene: TRBV11-2; clone size: .; J gene: TRBJ2-2; CDR3 DNA: TGTGCCAGCAGCCCCACCTATAGACTAGCGAACACCGGGGAGCTGTTTTTT; CDR3 protein: CASSPTYRLANTGELFF
D gene: TRBD1; V gene: TRBV19; clone size: once; J gene: TRBJ2-7; CDR3 DNA: TGTGCCAGTAGCGTACAGGGGAATTCCGCCTACGAGCAGTACTTC; CDR3 protein: CASSVQGNSAYEQYF
D gene: TRBD2; V gene: TRBV11-2; clone size: .; J gene: TRBJ2-7; CDR3 DNA: TGTGCCAGCAGTTATATAGCGGGAGGGGACAACGAGCAGTACTTC; CDR3 protein: CASSYIAGGDNEQYF
D gene: .; V gene: TRBV4-3; clone size: many; J gene: TRBJ1-5; CDR3 DNA: TGCGCCAGCAGCCAAGATTGGCCCGCCACGTCCATCCTCAATCAGCCCCAGCATTTT; CDR3 protein: CASSQDWPATSILNQPQHF
D gene: .; V gene: TRBV6-1; clone size: .; J gene: TRBJ1-5; CDR3 DNA: TGTGCCAGCAGTGTCGGGACACACCTAGCGGCTAGCAATCAGCCCCAGCATTTT; CDR3 protein: CASSVGTHLAASNQPQHF
D gene: TRBD2; V gene: TRBV2; clone size: .; J gene: TRBJ2-1; CDR3 DNA: TGTGCCAGCACTGTTAGCGGGATCACCTACAATGAGCAGTTCTTC; CDR3 protein: CASTVSGITYNEQFF
D gene: .; V gene: TRBV30; clone size: many; J gene: TRBJ2-5; CDR3 DNA: TGTGTCTGGAGGACCCCTGGTCAAGAGACCCAGTACTTC; CDR3 protein: CVWRTPGQETQYF
D gene: .; V gene: TRBV9; clone size: .; J gene: TRBJ2-5; CDR3 DNA: TGTGCCAGCAGCCCCCAGCAAGAGACCCAGTACTTC; CDR3 protein: CASSPQQETQYF
D gene: .; V gene: TRBV11-2; clone size: .; J gene: TRBJ2-3; CDR3 DNA: TGTGCCAGCAGCTTATTGGGCGGGACGACAGATACGCAGTATTTT; CDR3 protein: CASSLLGGTTDTQYF
D gene: .; V gene: TRBV7-2; clone size: .; J gene: TRBJ1-1; CDR3 DNA: TGTGCCAGCAGCTTAGCGTGGTCCGGGACAGAAGCTTTCTTT; CDR3 protein: CASSLAWSGTEAFF
D gene: .; V gene: TRBV7-3; clone size: .; J gene: TRBJ2-3; CDR3 DNA: TGTGCCAGCAACATGGGCAGCAGCACAGATACGCAGTATTTT; CDR3 protein: CASNMGSSTDTQYF
D gene: .; V gene: TRBV28; clone size: few; J gene: TRBJ2-1; CDR3 DNA: TGTGCCAGCAGTTTTGGTCGGGCCAGGCCTAACTACAATGAGCAGTTCTTC; CDR3 protein: CASSFGRARPNYNEQFF
D gene: TRBD2; V gene: TRBV28; clone size: .; J gene: TRBJ2-1; CDR3 DNA: TGTGCCAGCAGTCCCGGGACTAGCGGGTACTACAATGAGCAGTTCTTC; CDR3 protein: CASSPGTSGYYNEQFF
D gene: .; V gene: TRBV7-9; clone size: once; J gene: TRBJ2-7; CDR3 DNA: TGTGCCAGCAGCACCAGAGAGGGCTACGAGCAGTACTTC; CDR3 protein: CASSTREGYEQYF
D gene: TRBD1; V gene: TRBV4-1; clone size: .; J gene: TRBJ1-4; CDR3 DNA: TGCGCCAGCAGCCAAGGAGGGGGCAATGAAAAACTGTTTTTT; CDR3 protein: CASSQGGGNEKLFF
D gene: .; V gene: TRBV6-1; clone size: .; J gene: TRBJ2-1; CDR3 DNA: TGTGCCAGCTGCGAGGCGAGGGGAGTGAAGGAGCAGTTCTTC; CDR3 protein: CASCEARGVKEQFF
D gene: TRBD1; V gene: TRBV29-1; clone size: .; J gene: TRBJ2-3; CDR3 DNA: TGCAGCGTTCGGGACAGTTCGGGCACAGATACGCAGTATTTT; CDR3 protein: CSVRDSSGTDTQYF
D gene: TRBD2; V gene: TRBV5-4; clone size: few; J gene: TRBJ2-2; CDR3 DNA: TGTGCCAGCGCAGAGGAAAGCGGGGACCCGAACACCGGGGAGCTGTTTTTT; CDR3 protein: CASAEESGDPNTGELFF
D gene: TRBD1; V gene: TRBV19; clone size: .; J gene: TRBJ2-1; CDR3 DNA: TGTGCCAGTAGGGGTATCGGGGACAGGGGATTAGGTTGGGATGAGCAGTTCTTC; CDR3 protein: CASRGIGDRGLGWDEQFF
D gene: TRBD1; V gene: TRBV23-1; clone size: .; J gene: TRBJ2-7; CDR3 DNA: TGCGCCAGCAGTCAATTTGGCCGGACAGGGGCTCAATACGAGCAGTACTTC; CDR3 protein: CASSQFGRTGAQYEQYF
D gene: .; V gene: TRBV15; clone size: .; J gene: TRBJ2-1; CDR3 DNA: TGTGCCACCAGCAGAGCCGAGTATGGTGAGCAGTTCTTC; CDR3 protein: CATSRAEYGEQFF
D gene: TRBD1; V gene: TRBV7-8; clone size: .; J gene: TRBJ1-4; CDR3 DNA: TGTGCCAGCAGCTTCCGGGACAGCCATGAAAAACTGTTTTTT; CDR3 protein: CASSFRDSHEKLFF
D gene: .; V gene: TRBV6-6; clone size: few; J gene: TRBJ2-7; CDR3 DNA: TGTGCCAGCAGTTTCTTTGACGAGCAGTACTTC; CDR3 protein: CASSFFDEQYF
D gene: .; V gene: TRBV5-3; clone size: .; J gene: TRBJ2-7; CDR3 DNA: TGTGCCAGCAGCGCGGGAACTGCCTACGAGCAGTACTTC; CDR3 protein: CASSAGTAYEQYF
D gene: .; V gene: TRBV18; clone size: few; J gene: TRBJ1-4; CDR3 DNA: TGTGCCAGCTCACGCACCCTAGCAACTAATGAAAAACTGTTTTTT; CDR3 protein: CASSRTLATNEKLFF
D gene: .; V gene: TRBV7-9; clone size: .; J gene: TRBJ2-7; CDR3 DNA: TGTGCCAGCAGCTTAGTCGGGACCGCACCCTACGAGCAGTACTTC; CDR3 protein: CASSLVGTAPYEQYF
D gene: .; V gene: TRBV2; clone size: .; J gene: TRBJ1-4; CDR3 DNA: TGTGCCAGCAGTGAAGGGCAGTTATATGAAAAACTGTTTTTT; CDR3 protein: CASSEGQLYEKLFF
D gene: TRBD1; V gene: TRBV5-8; clone size: .; J gene: TRBJ1-5; CDR3 DNA: TGTGCCAGCAGCTCCCCTGACAGGGATGGTCAGCCCCAGCATTTT; CDR3 protein: CASSSPDRDGQPQHF
D gene: .; V gene: TRBV19; clone size: few; J gene: TRBJ1-4; CDR3 DNA: TGTGCCAGTAGTCCCACGGTCCAGAATGAAAAACTGTTTTTT; CDR3 protein: CASSPTVQNEKLFF
D gene: TRBD2; V gene: TRBV6-1; clone size: .; J gene: TRBJ2-1; CDR3 DNA: TGTGCCAGCAGTCCTAGCGGGAGGACTAATGAGCAGTTCTTC; CDR3 protein: CASSPSGRTNEQFF
D gene: .; V gene: TRBV6-5; clone size: once; J gene: TRBJ2-2; CDR3 DNA: TGTGCCAGCAGAGGTCAGGGGAGAAACACCGGGGAGCTGTTTTTT; CDR3 protein: CASRGQGRNTGELFF
D gene: .; V gene: TRBV4-2; clone size: once; J gene: TRBJ1-1; CDR3 DNA: TGTGCCAGCAGCCAAGCCCTCGGGAACACTGAAGCTTTCTTT; CDR3 protein: CASSQALGNTEAFF
D gene: .; V gene: TRBV5-4; clone size: .; J gene: TRBJ2-7; CDR3 DNA: TGTGCCAGTTTCGAGCAGTACTTC; CDR3 protein: CASFEQYF
D gene: .; V gene: TRBV5-1; clone size: .; J gene: TRBJ2-5; CDR3 DNA: TGCGCCAGCAGCTTTAACATACAAGAGACCCAGTACTTC; CDR3 protein: CASSFNIQETQYF
D gene: .; V gene: TRBV10-3; clone size: .; J gene: TRBJ1-4; CDR3 DNA: TGTGCCATCAGTGACCCGGGGGGACCTGCTGAAAAACTGTTTTTT; CDR3 protein: CAISDPGGPAEKLFF
D gene: TRBD1; V gene: TRBV5-4; clone size: .; J gene: TRBJ1-2; CDR3 DNA: TGTGCCAGCAGTTCGGACAGGGGGCTCCTAGGCTACACCTTC; CDR3 protein: CASSSDRGLLGYTF
D gene: .; V gene: TRBV2; clone size: .; J gene: TRBJ2-3; CDR3 DNA: TGTGCCAGCAGTGAGAGTTTTGGAAGGAGAACAGATACGCAGTATTTT; CDR3 protein: CASSESFGRRTDTQYF
D gene: .; V gene: TRBV28; clone size: .; J gene: TRBJ2-5; CDR3 DNA: TGTGCCAGCAGTTCCCCCGGGGGCCTCGAGACCCAGTACTTC; CDR3 protein: CASSSPGGLETQYF
D gene: TRBD1; V gene: TRBV10-3; clone size: .; J gene: TRBJ2-2; CDR3 DNA: TGTGCCATCAAGAATACAGGGGGTTATGAGGAGCTGTTTTTT; CDR3 protein: CAIKNTGGYEELFF
D gene: TRBD2; V gene: TRBV6-5; clone size: .; J gene: TRBJ2-7; CDR3 DNA: TGTGCCAGCAGACCGGGACTAGCTAGTTACGAGCAGTACTTC; CDR3 protein: CASRPGLASYEQYF
D gene: TRBD1; V gene: TRBV6-1; clone size: .; J gene: TRBJ2-5; CDR3 DNA: TGTGCCAGTTCCTGGGACAGGGGGCGCCAAGAGACCCAGTACTTC; CDR3 protein: CASSWDRGRQETQYF